These 9 T cell receptor beta chains were sequenced from one sample in a study of blood T cell repertoires in COVID-19. Clones were sequenced by immunoSEQ multiplex PCR, and TCRdb holds only the in-frame ones, with some missing. Among a few hundred thousand clones listed, 80% to 90% were seen once. The sequencing sample was made of PBMCs or T cells enriched from blood (not recorded which). These TCRs come from a man younger than 45 who had recovered from COVID-19.

CDR3 DNA: TGTGCCAATTCGGGACAGGGGACTACTCGGCCCTACGAGCAGTACTTC. Protein sequence: CANSGQGTTRPYEQYF. The chain is built from TRBV28 and TRBJ2-7, with 10 bases matching TRBD1. The V segment lost 10 bases and the J segment 2 bases; nucleotides outside the gene matches: 14. This CDR3 has 16 amino acids. Germline V gene data show CDR1 as MDHEN and CDR2 as SYDVKM.

The chain combines TRBV5-1 with TRBJ2-6; D is undetermined. Per germline, CDR1 SGHRS and CDR2 YFSETQ. Trimming took off 2 bases at V and 4 bases at J, with 16 bases between the two ends. The CDR3 covers 17 residues. The CDR3, as DNA: TGCGCCAGCAGCTTAATGATCGGTCTTCGGGGGGCCAACGTCCTGACTTTC. It is translated as CASSLMIGLRGANVLTF.

The V and J genes are TRBV6-5 and TRBJ1-2; the match to TRBD1 covers 9 bases. Unmatched junction bases numbered 8, after V lost 7 bases and J lost 8 bases. This CDR3 comprises 13 residues. Germline V gives CDR1 MNHEY, CDR2 SVGAGI. CDR3 protein: CASITGGARGYTF. CDR3 nucleotide sequence: TGTGCCAGCATCACAGGGGGCGCGAGGGGCTACACCTTC.

This clone was found once. V and J are TRBV4-2 and TRBJ2-5; perhaps TRBD2 as D (5 bases). In germline, CDR1 is LGHNA, CDR2 YNFKEQ. With 8 bases removed from V and 7 bases from J, the gap between germline ends came to 14 bases. CDR3 length: 12 amino acids. The CDR3, as DNA: TGTGCCAGCGGAGCTCAGGCGGGGACCCAGTACTTC. It codes for CASGAQAGTQYF.

V gene TRBV12-3 or TRBV12-4 combines with J gene TRBJ1-4; TRBD1 matches at 9 bases. The CDR3 has 11 amino acids. V lost 5 bases, J lost 16 bases, and 5 bases stayed unmatched. CDR3 amino acids: CASSLGTGPFF. CDR3 bases: TGTGCCAGCAGTCTCGGGACAGGGCCGTTTTTT.

The V gene is TRBV12-5, the J gene TRBJ2-4; the match to TRBD2 covers 8 bases. This CDR3 has 14 residues. V was clipped by 5 bases and J by 3 bases; unmatched bases: 3. Per germline, CDR1 LGHNT and CDR2 FRNRAP. The CDR3 nucleotides are TGTGCTAGTGGTGTTAGCGGGGTCAAAAACATTCAGTACTTC. Amino acids: CASGVSGVKNIQYF.

The chain links TRBV7-8 to TRBJ2-7; perhaps TRBD1 as D (5 bases). The CDR3 has 15 amino acids. CDR1 and CDR2 from the germline V gene are SGHVS and FQNEAQ. Trimming cost V 5 bases and J 0 bases, with 14 bases left between them. DNA of the CDR3: TGTGCCAGCAGCCCCCGGCGACAGATCTCCTACGAGCAGTACTTC. Translation: CASSPRRQISYEQYF.

The rearrangement joins TRBV3-1 (or the pseudogene TRBV3-2) to TRBJ2-1; maybe TRBD2 (6 bases). V dropped 3 bases and J dropped 3 bases, with 12 bases sitting between them. Germline lookup yields CDR1 LGHDT and CDR2 YNNKEL (reference sequence). The CDR3 has 15 residues. CDR3 DNA: TGTGCCAGCAGCCACCGGGGGACGGGCTACAATGAGCAGTTCTTC. Translation: CASSHRGTGYNEQFF.

This clone was seen a few times. The J gene is TRBJ1-5, the V gene TRBV2, with TRBD1 matching 8 bases. The CDR3 spans 16 residues. The V gene end was trimmed by 5 bases and the J gene end by 4 bases; junction bases not matched to a gene: 10. The germline V gene has CDR1 SNHLY and CDR2 FYNNEI. The CDR3 here is CASSLPGQAPNQPQHF. The CDR3 region has the DNA TGTGCCAGCAGTCTCCCGGGACAGGCGCCAAATCAGCCCCAGCATTTT.